This T cell receptor beta chain emerged from a study of T cells after yellow fever vaccination (dated by TCRdb to the late 2010s). Study-level background: The SMART-Seq v4 Ultra Low Input RNA kit was used to prepare libraries from fractions with low cell numbers. To follow T-cell clones before and after both primary and booster YFV17D yellow fever vaccination, bulk TCR alpha and beta repertoires underwent longitudinal sequencing. Two healthy male donors, one aged 18 to 29 and one aged 30 to 39 years, were included in the cohort. Blood samples were taken at several timepoints before and after primary and secondary immunization, and bulk PBMC replicates and cell subsets were isolated.

The investigation overall reported the following: Because abundant contaminating clonotypes from the bulk population could be contained in FACS-sorted repertoires, computational filtering was required. Only a couple of donors were included in the study, so the extent to which the findings can be generalized is limited. A small fraction of clonotypes showed up in both the CD4 and CD8 compartments, probably as a result of convergent recombination. After the booster, most clones that had expanded after primary vaccination were detected again (around 96% of CD4 and about 88% of CD8), suggesting broad maintenance of memory. Compared with the primary T-cell response, the secondary T-cell response was weaker but faster, peaking on day 5 rather than day 15.

Sample treatment or condition, as interpreted from the label and publication: live attenuated yellow fever vaccine strain. At each blood-draw timepoint, two biological replicates of bulk PBMCs were obtained. PBMCs were isolated from peripheral blood using a standard Ficoll-Paque protocol. TriZol was used to extract RNA from bulk PBMCs, CD4 and CD8 fractions, and dextramer-positive and dextramer-negative fractions. This clonotype was observed many times. The target of this receptor is not known. Base-call qualities are not available, and no considerably larger clone is one nucleotide away. TCR cDNA was synthesized by 5'RACE template switching, through which a universal primer site and unique molecular identifiers were introduced. Priming for cDNA synthesis came from both the TCR alpha and TCR beta constant segments. Two PCR steps were used to amplify libraries, with sample barcodes and sequencing adapters being added in the second step. Libraries were sequenced on Illumina HiSeq 2500 (2x100 bp) or NovaSeq (2x150 bp). Per the source publication's procedure: Reads were demultiplexed and collapsed into UMI consensus sequences with MIGEC, and V(D)J alignment was performed with MiXCR. Vaccine-responding clonotypes were identified with edgeR using replicate PBMC samples, with FDR below 0.01 and a log2 fold change above 5 up to day 15 being required. Bulk clonotypes were assigned CD4 or CD8 identity according to which sequenced CD4 or CD8 repertoire held them at higher abundance. TCRdb's own reprocessing of the public reads used fastp at Q25 and MiXCR and kept productive beta chains. Rows are unified per CDR3 protein, each entry keeping the most common DNA and genes. These V and J calls originate from TCRdb's pipeline instead of the authors' own analysis. For this sample the table gives 350,000 to 450,000 distinct CDR3 sequences, of which roughly 6.1% were detected only once. The ten largest make up about 15% of the sample.

Taken from the germline V gene (reference sequence), the CDR1 and CDR2 loops are LNHNV and YYDKDF. Trimming leaves V shorter by 8 bases and J shorter by 4 bases, with the junction holding 3 bases beyond the gene matches. From its cysteine to its phenylalanine, the CDR3 spans 13 amino acids. Of the read, only the CDR3 DNA is kept; its 39 bases are in frame from base 1. The V and J genes are TRBV15 and TRBJ2-1; 9 middle bases align to TRBD1. This TCR was sampled from a man younger than 45 who received the YFV17D yellow fever vaccine. The source material was PBMCs, sampled 5 days after the yellow fever booster vaccination. The CDR3 region has the sequence CATGTGIYNEQFF. The DNA reads TGTGCCACCGGGACAGGGATATACAATGAGCAGTTCTTC.